The source of this T cell receptor beta chain is a study of blood T cell repertoires in COVID-19. V lost 1 base and J lost 0, with 19 bases in between. This CDR3 comprises 18 residues. The germline gives CDR1 LGHDT, CDR2 YNNKEL (reference sequence). Profiling relied on immunoSEQ multiplex PCR, and the TCRdb table lists in-frame clones only, not all of them. This table has 370,000 or so clones, about four fifths appearing once. This clonotype originated in a human donor with acute or convalescent COVID-19. The donor label of this sample is uncertain. Sequenced: peripheral blood. The chain combines TRBV3-1 (or the pseudogene TRBV3-2) with TRBJ2-7, with a tentative D call TRBD1 (6 bases). The CDR3 reads CASSQASGTPSYSYEQYF. DNA of the CDR3: TGTGCCAGCAGCCAAGCTTCCGGGACACCCAGTTACTCCTACGAGCAGTACTTC.